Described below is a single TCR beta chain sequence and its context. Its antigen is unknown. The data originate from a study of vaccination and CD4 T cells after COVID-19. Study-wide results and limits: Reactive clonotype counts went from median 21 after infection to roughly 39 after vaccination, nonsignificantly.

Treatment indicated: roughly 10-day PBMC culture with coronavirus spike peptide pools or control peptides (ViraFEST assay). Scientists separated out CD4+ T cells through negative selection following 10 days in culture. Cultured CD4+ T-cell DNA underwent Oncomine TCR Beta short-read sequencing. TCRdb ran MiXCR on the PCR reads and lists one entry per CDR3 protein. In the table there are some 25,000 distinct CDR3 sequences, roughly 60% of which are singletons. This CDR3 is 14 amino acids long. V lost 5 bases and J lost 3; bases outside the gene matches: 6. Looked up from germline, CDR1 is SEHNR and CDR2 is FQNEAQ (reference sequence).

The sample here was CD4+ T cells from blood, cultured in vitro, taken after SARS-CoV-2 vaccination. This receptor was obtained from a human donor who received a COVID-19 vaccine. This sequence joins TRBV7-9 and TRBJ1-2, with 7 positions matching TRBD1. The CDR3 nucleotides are TGTGCCAGCAGCGCGTTACAGGGGTACTATGGCTACACCTTC. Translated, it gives CASSALQGYYGYTF.